The 12 T cell receptor beta chains below come from one sample, sequenced in a study of Ad26.COV2.S vaccination and SARS-CoV-2 variants (dated by TCRdb to the early 2020s). The sample's treatment or condition, from its label and the paper: roughly 18 received Ad26.COV2.S at low or high dose, single or two shots; roughly five received placebo; per-sample allocation not given. Repertoires of vaccine and placebo recipients were sequenced from samples taken on day 63 after the first injection. The library was produced with the immunoSEQ multiplex PCR assay. TCRdb provides this immuneACCESS table in a form limited to in-frame rearrangements. Some clones are lacking; in checked studies, under half of them reflect an unresolved V gene, and why the rest are absent is not known. The sample includes some 450,000 clones, with 90% observed a single time. Of the sample, less than 5.5% is held by the ten largest clones.

The source was peripheral blood, collected in a trial of Ad26.COV2.S vaccine versus placebo. These receptors all stem from a person between 18 and 65 years old who received the Ad26.COV2.S COVID-19 vaccine or a placebo.

V and J are TRBV7-9 and TRBJ2-1, with D perhaps TRBD1 (6 bases). CDR1 and CDR2 (germline): SEHNR, FQNEAQ (reference sequence). Trimming cost V 5 bases and J 10 bases, with 15 bases left between them. The CDR3 runs to 13 residues. The CDR3 region has the DNA TGTGCCAGCAGCATAGGACAGAGCGCAGAGCAGTTCTTC. As protein: CASSIGQSAEQFF.

This chain links TRBV15 with TRBJ2-1; D is tentatively TRBD1 or TRBD2 (5 bases each). The CDR3 runs 19 residues. Deletions cut 2 bases from V and 5 bases from J, with 25 bases between. CDR1 LNHNV and CDR2 YYDKDF come from the germline V gene (reference sequence). In DNA form, the CDR3 reads TGTGCCACCAGCAGATGGCCGGTTGTTGTAAAGAGAGGGGACAATGAGCAGTTCTTC. This encodes CATSRWPVVVKRGDNEQFF.

This CDR3 reads CASSQLAGAVDTQYF. The CDR3 nucleotides read TGTGCCAGCAGCCAACTAGCGGGAGCCGTAGATACGCAGTATTTT. The chain combines TRBV14 with TRBJ2-3; 10 bases agree with TRBD2. The CDR3 spans 15 residues. With V trimmed by 2 bases and J by 5 bases, 4 bases remained unmatched. The V gene's germline CDR1 is SGHDN and CDR2 FVKESK.

The V gene is TRBV19, the J gene TRBJ2-6; D might be TRBD1 or TRBD2, each matching 5 bases. Per germline, CDR1 LNHDA and CDR2 SQIVND (reference sequence). CDR3 length: 16 amino acids. The V gene lost 5 bases and the J gene lost 0 bases, with 11 bases spanning the gap. The CDR3, as DNA: TGTGCCAGTAGTTGGGGACCCATCTCTGGGGCCAACGTCCTGACTTTC. This codes for CASSWGPISGANVLTF.

V usage is TRBV7-8 and J usage is TRBJ2-5; 11 bases align to TRBD2. The CDR3 contains 16 residues. V was pared by 5 bases and J by 4 bases, with 9 bases of the junction left unmatched. Germline V gene data show CDR1 as SGHVS and CDR2 as FQNEAQ. CDR3 residues: CASSLISGRARETQYF. CDR3 DNA sequence: TGTGCCAGCAGCCTTATTAGCGGGAGGGCCAGAGAGACCCAGTACTTC.

CDR3: CATSDFSRGQNEQFF. CDR3 in DNA: TGTGCCACCAGTGATTTTAGCAGGGGGCAGAATGAGCAGTTCTTC. The gene calls are TRBV24-1 and TRBJ2-1; 8 bases align to TRBD1. Germline V gives CDR1 KGHDR, CDR2 SFDVKD. Trimming took 1 base from V and 7 from J; bases not matched to a gene: 5. The CDR3 extends over 15 amino acids.

V is TRBV7-3 and J is TRBJ1-1, with 9 bases fitting TRBD1. Per germline, CDR1 SGHTA and CDR2 FQGTGA. The junction had 13 bases not matched to a gene; V was cut back by 5 bases and J by 0 bases. The CDR3 consists of 18 residues. This CDR3 reads CASSLRAGTGNLNTEAFF. The CDR3 DNA follows: TGTGCCAGCAGCCTCCGAGCCGGGACAGGGAATTTGAACACTGAAGCTTTCTTT.

The CDR3 coding sequence is TGTGCCAGCAGTTGGGTAACAGGCGCCCATAATTCACCCCTCCACTTT. Translating it yields CASSWVTGAHNSPLHF. The chain combines TRBV28 with TRBJ1-6; D might be TRBD1 (5 bases). V lost 4 bases and J 5 bases, leaving 15 bases between the germline ends. The CDR3 is 16 amino acids. Germline V gives CDR1 MDHEN, CDR2 SYDVKM.

The V call is TRBV9, the J call TRBJ2-1; 11 bases fit TRBD2. The V gene's germline CDR1 is SGDLS and CDR2 YYNGEE. The CDR3 consists of 16 residues. J lost 8 bases, V lost 3 bases, and 10 bases had no gene match. The CDR3 DNA follows: TGTGCCAGCAGCGCAATACTAGCGGGAGTGGGCGATGAGCAGTTCTTC. It encodes CASSAILAGVGDEQFF.

The V gene is TRBV3-1 (or the pseudogene TRBV3-2), the J gene TRBJ2-7; no firm D call. Germline V CDR1 and CDR2: LGHDT, YNNKEL (reference sequence). Between the trimmed V and J ends, which lost 4 bases and 2 bases, there was a span of 12 bases. This CDR3 spans 14 amino acids. In DNA, the CDR3 is TGTGCCAGCAGCCTCTTGCCAGCCACCTACGAGCAGTACTTC. This codes for CASSLLPATYEQYF.

The rearrangement links TRBV19 to TRBJ1-1; D gene uncertain. V shed 3 bases and J shed 4 bases, with 12 bases lying between them. This CDR3 contains 14 residues. CDR1 and CDR2 from the germline V gene are LNHDA and SQIVND (reference sequence). CDR3 DNA: TGTGCCAGTAGTATGAAAACGTTTCGCACTGAAGCTTTCTTT. The encoded protein is CASSMKTFRTEAFF.

Comments on this clone: The sample has other DNA sequences that encode this CDR3 too. The rearrangement uses TRBV7-9 and TRBJ2-1; the match to TRBD2 covers 10 bases. The CDR3 sequence is 15 residues long. Germline assignment: CDR1 SEHNR and CDR2 FQNEAQ (reference sequence). Trimming took 5 bases from V and 0 from J; bases not matched to a gene: 1. CDR3 coding DNA: TGTGCCAGCAGCCCTAGCGGGGGCTCCTACAATGAGCAGTTCTTC. This codes for CASSPSGGSYNEQFF.